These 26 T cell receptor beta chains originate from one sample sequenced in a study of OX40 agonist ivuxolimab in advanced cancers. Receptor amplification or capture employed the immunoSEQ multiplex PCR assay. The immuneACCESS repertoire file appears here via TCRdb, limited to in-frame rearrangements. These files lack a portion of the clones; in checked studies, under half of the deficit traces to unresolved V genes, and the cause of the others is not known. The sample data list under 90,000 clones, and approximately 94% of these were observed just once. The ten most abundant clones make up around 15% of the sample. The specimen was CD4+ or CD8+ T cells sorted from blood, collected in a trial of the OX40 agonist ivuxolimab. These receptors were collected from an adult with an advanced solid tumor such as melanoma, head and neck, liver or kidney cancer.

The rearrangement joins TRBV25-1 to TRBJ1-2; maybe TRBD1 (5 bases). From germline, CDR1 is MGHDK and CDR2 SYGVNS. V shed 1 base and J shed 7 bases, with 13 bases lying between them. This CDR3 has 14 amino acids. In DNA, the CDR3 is TGTGCCAGCAGTGAATGGGGCAGAGCACTTGGCTACACCTTC. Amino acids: CASSEWGRALGYTF.

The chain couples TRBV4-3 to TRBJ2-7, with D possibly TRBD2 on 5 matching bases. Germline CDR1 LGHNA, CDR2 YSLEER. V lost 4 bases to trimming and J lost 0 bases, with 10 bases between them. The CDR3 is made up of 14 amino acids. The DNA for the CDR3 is TGCGCCAGCAGCCCTGGACGGGGCTCCTACGAGCAGTACTTC. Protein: CASSPGRGSYEQYF.

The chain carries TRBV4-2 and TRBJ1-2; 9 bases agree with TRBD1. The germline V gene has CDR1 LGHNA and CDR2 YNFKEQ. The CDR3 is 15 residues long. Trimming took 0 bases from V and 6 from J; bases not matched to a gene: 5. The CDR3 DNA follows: TGTGCCAGCAGCCAAGAGGGGACAGGGACCCATGGCTACACCTTC. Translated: CASSQEGTGTHGYTF.

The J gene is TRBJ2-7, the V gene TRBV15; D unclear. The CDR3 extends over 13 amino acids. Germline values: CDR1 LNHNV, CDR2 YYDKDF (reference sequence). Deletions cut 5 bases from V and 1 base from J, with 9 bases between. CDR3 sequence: CATSQPKSYEQYF. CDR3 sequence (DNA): TGTGCCACCAGCCAGCCCAAATCCTACGAGCAGTACTTC.

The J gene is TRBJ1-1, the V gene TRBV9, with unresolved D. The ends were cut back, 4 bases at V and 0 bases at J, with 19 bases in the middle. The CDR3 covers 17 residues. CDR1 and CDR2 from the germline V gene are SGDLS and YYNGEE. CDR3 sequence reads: CASSTPGGEVLNTEAFF. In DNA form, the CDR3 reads TGTGCCAGCAGCACCCCTGGTGGTGAGGTCCTGAACACTGAAGCTTTCTTT.

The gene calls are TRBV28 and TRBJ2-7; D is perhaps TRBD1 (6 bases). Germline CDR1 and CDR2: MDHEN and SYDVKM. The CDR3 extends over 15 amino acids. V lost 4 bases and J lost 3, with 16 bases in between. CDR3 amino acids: CASSSQGFSSYEQYF. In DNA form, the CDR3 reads TGTGCCAGCAGTTCACAGGGCTTCTCTAGCTACGAGCAGTACTTC. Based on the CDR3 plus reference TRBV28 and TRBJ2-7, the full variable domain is DVKVTQSSRYLVKRTGEKVFLECVQDMDHENMFWYRQDPGLGLRLIYFSYDVKMKEKGDIPEGYSVSREKKERFSLILESASTNQTSMYLCASSSQGFSSYEQYFGPGTRLTVT.

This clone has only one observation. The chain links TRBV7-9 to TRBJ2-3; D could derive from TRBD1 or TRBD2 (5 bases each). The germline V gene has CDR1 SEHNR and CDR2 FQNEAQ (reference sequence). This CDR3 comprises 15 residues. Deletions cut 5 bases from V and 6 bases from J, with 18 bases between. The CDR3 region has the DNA TGTGCCAGCAGCGAGGGACCTAGCTGGCAGGATACGCAGTATTTT. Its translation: CASSEGPSWQDTQYF.

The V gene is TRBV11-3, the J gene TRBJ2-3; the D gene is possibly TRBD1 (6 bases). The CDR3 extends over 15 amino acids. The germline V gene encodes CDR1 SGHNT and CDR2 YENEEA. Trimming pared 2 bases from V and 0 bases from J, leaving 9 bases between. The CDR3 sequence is CASSLRGISTDTQYF. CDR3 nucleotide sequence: TGTGCCAGCAGCTTAAGGGGGATTAGCACAGATACGCAGTATTTT.

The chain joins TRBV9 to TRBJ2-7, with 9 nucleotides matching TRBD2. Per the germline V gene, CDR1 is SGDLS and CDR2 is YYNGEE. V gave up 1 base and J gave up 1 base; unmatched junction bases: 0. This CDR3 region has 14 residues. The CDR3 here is CASSVLAGSYEQYF. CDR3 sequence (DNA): TGTGCCAGCAGCGTACTAGCGGGGTCCTACGAGCAGTACTTC.

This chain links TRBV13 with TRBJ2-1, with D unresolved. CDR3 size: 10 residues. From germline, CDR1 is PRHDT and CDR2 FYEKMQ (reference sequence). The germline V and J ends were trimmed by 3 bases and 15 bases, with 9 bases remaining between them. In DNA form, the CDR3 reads TGTGCCAGCAGCTTCGGGCGGCCGTTCTTC. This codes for CASSFGRPFF.

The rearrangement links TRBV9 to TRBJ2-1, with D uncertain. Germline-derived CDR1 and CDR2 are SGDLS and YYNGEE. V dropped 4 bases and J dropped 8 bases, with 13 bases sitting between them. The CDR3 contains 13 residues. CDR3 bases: TGTGCCAGCAGCCCCCTAGGGCACCATGAGCAGTTCTTC. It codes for CASSPLGHHEQFF.

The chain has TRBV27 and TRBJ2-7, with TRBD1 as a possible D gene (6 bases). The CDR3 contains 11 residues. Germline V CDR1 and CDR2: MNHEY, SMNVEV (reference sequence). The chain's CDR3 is CVAGDLYEQYF. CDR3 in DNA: TGTGTAGCAGGGGACCTATACGAGCAGTACTTC.

CDR3 protein: CASRWTGDDTGELFF. Here the CDR3 DNA reads TGTGCCAGCAGATGGACAGGGGATGACACCGGGGAGCTGTTTTTT. The V gene is TRBV28, the J gene TRBJ2-2; 9 bases align to TRBD1. This CDR3 comprises 15 residues. CDR1 and CDR2 from the germline V gene are MDHEN and SYDVKM. The V gene end was trimmed by 6 bases and the J gene end by 3 bases; junction bases not matched to a gene: 5.

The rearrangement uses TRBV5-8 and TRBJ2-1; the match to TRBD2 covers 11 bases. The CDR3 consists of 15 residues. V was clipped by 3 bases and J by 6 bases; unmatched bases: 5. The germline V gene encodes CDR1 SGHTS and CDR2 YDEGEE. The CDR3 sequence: CASSSGTSGSNEQFF. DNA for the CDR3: TGTGCCAGCAGCTCCGGGACTAGCGGTTCCAATGAGCAGTTCTTC.

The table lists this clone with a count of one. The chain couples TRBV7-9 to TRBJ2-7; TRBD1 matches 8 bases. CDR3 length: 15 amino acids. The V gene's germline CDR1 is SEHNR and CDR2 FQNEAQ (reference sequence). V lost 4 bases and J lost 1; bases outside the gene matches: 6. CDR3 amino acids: CASSSPGQESYEQYF. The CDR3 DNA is TGTGCCAGCAGCTCACCGGGACAGGAATCCTACGAGCAGTACTTC. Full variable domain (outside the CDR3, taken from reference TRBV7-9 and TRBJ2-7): DTGVSQNPRHKITKRGQNVTFRCDPISEHNRLYWYRQTLGQGPEFLTYFQNEAQLEKSRLLSDRFSAERPKGSFSTLEIQRTEQGDSAMYLCASSSPGQESYEQYFGPGTRLTVT.

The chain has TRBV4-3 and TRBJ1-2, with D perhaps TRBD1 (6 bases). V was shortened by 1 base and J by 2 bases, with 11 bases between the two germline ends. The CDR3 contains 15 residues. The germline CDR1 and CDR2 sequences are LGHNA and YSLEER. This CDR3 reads CASSQGTAPNYGYTF. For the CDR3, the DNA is TGCGCCAGCAGCCAAGGGACAGCCCCGAACTATGGCTACACCTTC.

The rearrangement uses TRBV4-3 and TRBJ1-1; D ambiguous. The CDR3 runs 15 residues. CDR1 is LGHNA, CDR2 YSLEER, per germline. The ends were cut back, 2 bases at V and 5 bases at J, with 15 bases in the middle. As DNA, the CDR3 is TGCGCCAGCAGCCAACGAGGCATGTTTGGGACTGAAGCTTTCTTT. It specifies CASSQRGMFGTEAFF.

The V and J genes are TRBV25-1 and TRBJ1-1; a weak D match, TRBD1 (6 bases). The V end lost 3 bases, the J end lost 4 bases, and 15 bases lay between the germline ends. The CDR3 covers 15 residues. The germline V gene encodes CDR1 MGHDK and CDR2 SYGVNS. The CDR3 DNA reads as TGTGCCAGCAGTGATATTTGGGGGGGCATCACTGAAGCTTTCTTT. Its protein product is CASSDIWGGITEAFF.

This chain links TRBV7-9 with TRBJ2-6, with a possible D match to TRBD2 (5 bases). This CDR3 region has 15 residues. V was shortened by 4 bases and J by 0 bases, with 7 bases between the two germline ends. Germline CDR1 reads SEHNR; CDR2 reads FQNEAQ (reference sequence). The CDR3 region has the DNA TGTGCCAGCAGCTCCGGGGACTCTGGGGCCAACGTCCTGACTTTC. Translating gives CASSSGDSGANVLTF.

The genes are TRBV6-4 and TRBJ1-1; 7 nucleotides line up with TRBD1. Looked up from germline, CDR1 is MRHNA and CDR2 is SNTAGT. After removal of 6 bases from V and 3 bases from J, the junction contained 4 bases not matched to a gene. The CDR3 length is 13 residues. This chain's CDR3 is CASRDQGDTEAFF. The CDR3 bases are TGTGCCAGCAGGGACCAGGGGGACACTGAAGCTTTCTTT.

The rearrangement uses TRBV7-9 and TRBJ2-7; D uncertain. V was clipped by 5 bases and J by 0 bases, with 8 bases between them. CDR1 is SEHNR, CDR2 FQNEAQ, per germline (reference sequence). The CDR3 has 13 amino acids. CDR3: CASSPGTSYEQYF. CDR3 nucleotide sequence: TGTGCCAGCAGCCCCGGTACCTCCTACGAGCAGTACTTC. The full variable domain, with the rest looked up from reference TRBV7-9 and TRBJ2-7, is DTGVSQNPRHKITKRGQNVTFRCDPISEHNRLYWYRQTLGQGPEFLTYFQNEAQLEKSRLLSDRFSAERPKGSFSTLEIQRTEQGDSAMYLCASSPGTSYEQYFGPGTRLTVT.

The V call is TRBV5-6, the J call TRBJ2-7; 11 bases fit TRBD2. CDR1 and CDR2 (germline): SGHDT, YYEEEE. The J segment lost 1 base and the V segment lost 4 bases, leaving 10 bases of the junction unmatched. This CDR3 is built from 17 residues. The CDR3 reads CASSGTSGGTPSYEQYF. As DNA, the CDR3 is TGTGCCAGCAGCGGTACTAGCGGGGGTACTCCTTCCTACGAGCAGTACTTC.

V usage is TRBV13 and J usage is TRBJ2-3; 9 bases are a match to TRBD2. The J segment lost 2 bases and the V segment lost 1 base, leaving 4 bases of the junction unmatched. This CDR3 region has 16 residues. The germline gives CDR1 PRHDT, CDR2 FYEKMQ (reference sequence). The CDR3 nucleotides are TGTGCCAGCAGCTTAGAGGCGGGGGGGAACACAGATACGCAGTATTTT. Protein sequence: CASSLEAGGNTDTQYF. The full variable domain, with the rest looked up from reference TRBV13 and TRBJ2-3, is AAGVIQSPRHLIKEKRETATLKCYPIPRHDTVYWYQQGPGQDPQFLISFYEKMQSDKGSIPDRFSAQQFSDYHSELNMSSLELGDSALYFCASSLEAGGNTDTQYFGPGTRLTVL.

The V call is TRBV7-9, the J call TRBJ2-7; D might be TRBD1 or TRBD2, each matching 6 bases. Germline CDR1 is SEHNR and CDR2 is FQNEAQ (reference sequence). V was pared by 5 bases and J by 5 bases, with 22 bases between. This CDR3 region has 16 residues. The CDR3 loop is CASSLGGGREADEQYF. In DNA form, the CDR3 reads TGTGCCAGCAGCCTAGGGGGAGGCAGGGAGGCGGACGAGCAGTACTTC.

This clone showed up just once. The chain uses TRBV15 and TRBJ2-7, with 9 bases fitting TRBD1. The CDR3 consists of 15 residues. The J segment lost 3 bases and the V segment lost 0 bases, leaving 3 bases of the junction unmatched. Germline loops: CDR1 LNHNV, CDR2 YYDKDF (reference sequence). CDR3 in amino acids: CATSRDGTGYYEQYF. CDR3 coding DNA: TGTGCCACCAGCAGAGACGGGACAGGGTACTACGAGCAGTACTTC.

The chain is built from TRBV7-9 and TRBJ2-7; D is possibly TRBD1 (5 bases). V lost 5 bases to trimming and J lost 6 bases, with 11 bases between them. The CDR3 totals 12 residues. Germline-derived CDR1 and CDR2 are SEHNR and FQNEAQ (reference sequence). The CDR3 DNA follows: TGTGCCAGCAGCACAGGCCCACTCGAGCAGTACTTC. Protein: CASSTGPLEQYF.